Listed below are T cell receptor beta chains from one sample, sequenced in a study of PD-L1 blockade in urothelial cancer. Profiling relied on immunoSEQ multiplex PCR, and the TCRdb table lists in-frame clones only, not all of them. Counted here are 50,000 or so clones, about 90% occurring once; the ten biggest clones make up 16%. Sequences were derived from PBMCs, sampled around atezolizumab (anti-PD-L1) treatment. These TCRs come from a man in his 60s with urothelial cancer. Each CDR3 is given with its conserved first and last residue. Each record gives: V gene, J gene, CDR3 protein.

v_call: TRBV5-1
j_call: TRBJ1-1
cdr3_aa: CASSLDGTVNTEAFF

v_call: TRBV9
j_call: TRBJ2-2
cdr3_aa: CASSAGTSGGAGELFF

v_call: TRBV2
j_call: TRBJ1-5
cdr3_aa: CASSAGRSNQPQHF

v_call: TRBV11-3
j_call: TRBJ2-3
cdr3_aa: CASTVSLGAHTDTQYF

v_call: TRBV6-1
j_call: TRBJ2-3
cdr3_aa: CASRSGQSTDTQYF

v_call: TRBV5-1
j_call: TRBJ2-2
cdr3_aa: CASSPGDTSRGELFF

v_call: TRBV11-2
j_call: TRBJ1-3
cdr3_aa: CASSFRGISGNTIYF

v_call: TRBV10-3
j_call: TRBJ1-5
cdr3_aa: CAISESMSVSNQPQHF

v_call: TRBV28
j_call: TRBJ1-5
cdr3_aa: CASSFYRGRPQHF

v_call: TRBV7-2
j_call: TRBJ2-1
cdr3_aa: CASSIKPGLAGGAFF

v_call: TRBV7-9
j_call: TRBJ2-2
cdr3_aa: CASSTTGELFF

v_call: TRBV9
j_call: TRBJ2-5
cdr3_aa: CASSPGTSRRETQYF

v_call: TRBV7-7
j_call: TRBJ2-5
cdr3_aa: CASSRLAGSVAQYF

v_call: TRBV4-1
j_call: TRBJ2-3
cdr3_aa: CASSQETGGRDTQYF

v_call: TRBV19
j_call: TRBJ2-7
cdr3_aa: CATRGTGRSYEQYF

v_call: TRBV5-4
j_call: TRBJ2-1
cdr3_aa: CASSLQGSVYEQFF

v_call: TRBV29-1
j_call: TRBJ1-3
cdr3_aa: CSVSKGAAGNTIYF

v_call: TRBV11-3
j_call: TRBJ2-3
cdr3_aa: CASTPGRNTDTQYF

v_call: TRBV7-2
j_call: TRBJ2-5
cdr3_aa: CASSPNYERETQYF

v_call: TRBV4-3
j_call: TRBJ2-7
cdr3_aa: CASSPRQGSNEQYF

v_call: TRBV21-1
j_call: TRBJ1-5
cdr3_aa: CASSNLDRHSNQPQHF

v_call: TRBV6-5
j_call: TRBJ1-1
cdr3_aa: CASSYQGTTEAFF

v_call: TRBV4-3
j_call: TRBJ2-5
cdr3_aa: CASSQDWQVEETQYF

v_call: TRBV18
j_call: TRBJ2-5
cdr3_aa: CASSPGTSYQETQYF

v_call: TRBV5-8
j_call: TRBJ1-4
cdr3_aa: CASRGDRDLFF

v_call: TRBV7-2
j_call: TRBJ1-2
cdr3_aa: CASSLSAGENYGYTF

v_call: TRBV27
j_call: TRBJ1-1
cdr3_aa: CATAPHGGGTEAFF

v_call: TRBV5-1
j_call: TRBJ2-5
cdr3_aa: CASSLVPRPQETQYF

v_call: TRBV7-6
j_call: TRBJ2-7
cdr3_aa: CASSLSVLSEQYF

v_call: TRBV27
j_call: TRBJ2-5
cdr3_aa: CASSLNRPGETQYF

v_call: TRBV28
j_call: TRBJ2-7
cdr3_aa: CASKKGAGYEQYF